Listed here is a single T cell receptor (beta chain). This clone has a single count. It lacks a known antigen. No clone much larger than this one lies a single base away; base qualities are absent. The trial excluded patients who had a history of autoimmune disease or who were on systemic immunosuppression. In every dose cohort, peripheral blood was drawn for TCR sequencing at baseline, cycle 4 day 1, and cycle 7 day 1. Samples came from an open-label, multicenter, first-in-human phase I dose-escalation trial of ivuxolimab. Adults with locally advanced or metastatic head and neck squamous cell, hepatocellular, melanoma or renal cell carcinoma were enrolled in the trial. Before TCR sequencing, CD4+ T cells and CD8+ T cells were sorted from peripheral blood as separate populations. The data originate from a study of OX40 agonist ivuxolimab in advanced cancers. Study-wide context: The costimulatory receptor OX40 (CD134) was targeted by ivuxolimab, a fully human IgG2 agonistic monoclonal antibody. Intravenous ivuxolimab was administered to patients every 2 weeks at six dose levels: 0.01, 0.1, 0.3, 1.5, 3 and 10 mg/kg. Of the roughly 54 patients in dose escalation, approximately 20 had hepatocellular carcinoma, some 15 had melanoma, 9 had renal cell carcinoma and 9 had head and neck cancer. In the dose-escalation cohort, around four fifths of patients were male, and the mean age was around 60 years with a range of roughly 23 to 79. Patients were allowed to have had prior anti-PD-1, anti-PD-L1 or anti-CTLA-4 therapy, and 40% of the dose-escalation patients had been treated with checkpoint inhibitors. Partial responses occurred in three dose-escalation patients, of whom one had hepatocellular carcinoma and two had cutaneous melanoma. Peripheral TCRbeta sequencing was intended to test whether TCR sequence diversity was altered and clonal T-cell expansion was caused by ivuxolimab. The paper reports the monotherapy dose-escalation portion (N of about 50 patients) of the phase I ivuxolimab trial.

Paper-wide results and their limitations: After ivuxolimab, more expanded clones were found on average in CD8+ T cells than in CD4+ T cells. In the 0.1-3.0 mg/kg groups, partial responders had among the lowest normalized peripheral clonal expansion, particularly in CD8+ T cells. At doses from 0.1 to 3.0 mg/kg, clonal expansion was seen in both CD4+ and CD8+ blood T cells between baseline and week 6. Low levels of normalized T-cell clonal expansion were also seen in some patients who did not respond. The antigen specificity of the clonally expanded peripheral T cells was not determined.

V drops 3 bases and J drops 2 bases, leaving 14 bases in between. The CDR3, cysteine through phenylalanine, is 16 amino acids long. Of the read, only the CDR3 DNA is kept; its 48 bases are in frame from base 1. CDR1 and CDR2 (SGHRS, YFSETQ) derive from the germline V gene. Genomic DNA was isolated from the sorted cells so that the TCRbeta CDR3 region could be sequenced. The immunoSEQ Assay was used to sequence the TCRbeta CDR3 regions. This is the immuneACCESS table as TCRdb keeps it, with only in-frame sequences that have V and J called. A part of the clones is gone; compared with another copy, unresolved V genes explain less than half, and the rest is unexplained. The sample profile shows about 60,000 clones; over 75% of them were found once. The top ten constitute approximately 5% of the sample.

The sequencing used CD4+ or CD8+ T cells sorted from blood, collected in a trial of the OX40 agonist ivuxolimab. The V gene is TRBV5-1 and the J gene is TRBJ1-4, and TRBD1 may be the D gene, going by 5 matching bases. This sequence originates from an adult with an advanced solid tumor such as melanoma, head and neck, liver or kidney cancer. The CDR3 corresponds to CASSWGGRRTNEKLFF. The nucleotide sequence is TGCGCCAGCAGCTGGGGGGGTAGACGCACTAATGAAAAACTGTTTTTT.